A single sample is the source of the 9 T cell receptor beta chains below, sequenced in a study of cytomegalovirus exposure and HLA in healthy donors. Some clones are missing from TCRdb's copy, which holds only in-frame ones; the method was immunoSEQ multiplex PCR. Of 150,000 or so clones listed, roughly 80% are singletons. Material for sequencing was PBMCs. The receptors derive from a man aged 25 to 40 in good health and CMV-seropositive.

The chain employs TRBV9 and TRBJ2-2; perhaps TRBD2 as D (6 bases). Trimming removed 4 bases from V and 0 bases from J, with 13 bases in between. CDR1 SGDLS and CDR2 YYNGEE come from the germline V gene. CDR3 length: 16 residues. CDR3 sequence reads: CASSPSGGSNTGELFF. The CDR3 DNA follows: TGTGCCAGCAGCCCCTCCGGGGGATCGAACACCGGGGAGCTGTTTTTT.

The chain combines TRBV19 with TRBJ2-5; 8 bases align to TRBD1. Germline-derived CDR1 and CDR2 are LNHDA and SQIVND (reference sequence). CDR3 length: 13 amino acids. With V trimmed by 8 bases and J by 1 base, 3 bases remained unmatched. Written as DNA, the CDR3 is TGTGCCAGTTCGGGACAGGTCCAAGAGACCCAGTACTTC. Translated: CASSGQVQETQYF.

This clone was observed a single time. In DNA, the CDR3 is TGTGCCAGTAGTATCCCCGGGCAAGAGACCCAGTACTTC. This gives the protein CASSIPGQETQYF. The chain has TRBV19 and TRBJ2-5; D not resolved. The CDR3 runs to 13 residues. The germline V and J ends were trimmed by 3 bases and 2 bases, with 7 bases remaining between them. Germline assignment: CDR1 LNHDA and CDR2 SQIVND (reference sequence).

The DNA for the CDR3 is TGTGCCAGCAGCTTAGGGGGCTGGGAGCAGTTCTTC. It specifies CASSLGGWEQFF. V usage is TRBV7-6 and J usage is TRBJ2-1, with a weak D call TRBD1 (5 bases). V was pared by 1 base and J by 10 bases, with 8 bases between. The germline V gene has CDR1 SGHVS and CDR2 FNYEAQ. There are 12 residues in the CDR3.

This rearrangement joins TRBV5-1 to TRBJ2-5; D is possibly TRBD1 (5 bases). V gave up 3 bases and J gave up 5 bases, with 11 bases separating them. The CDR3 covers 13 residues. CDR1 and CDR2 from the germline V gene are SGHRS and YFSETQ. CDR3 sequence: CASSSQGTETQYF. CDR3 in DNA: TGCGCCAGCAGCTCTCAGGGTACGGAGACCCAGTACTTC.

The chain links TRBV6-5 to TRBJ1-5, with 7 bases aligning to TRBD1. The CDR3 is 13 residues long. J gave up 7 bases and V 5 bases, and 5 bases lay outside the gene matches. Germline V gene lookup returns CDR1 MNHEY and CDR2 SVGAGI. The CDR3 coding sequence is TGTGCCAGCAGTAATACAGGGGTACAGCCCCAGCATTTT. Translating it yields CASSNTGVQPQHF.

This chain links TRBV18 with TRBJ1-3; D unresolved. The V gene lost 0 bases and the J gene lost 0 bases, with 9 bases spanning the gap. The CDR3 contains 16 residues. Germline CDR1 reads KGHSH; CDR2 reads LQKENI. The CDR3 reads CASSPPERVSGNTIYF. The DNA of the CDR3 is TGTGCCAGCTCACCACCGGAGAGAGTCTCTGGAAACACCATATATTTT.

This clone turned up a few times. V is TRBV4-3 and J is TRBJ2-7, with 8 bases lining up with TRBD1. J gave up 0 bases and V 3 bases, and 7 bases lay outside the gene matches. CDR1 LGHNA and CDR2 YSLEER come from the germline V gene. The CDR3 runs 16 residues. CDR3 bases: TGCGCCAGCAGCCAGGAGTGGACAGGGTTCTCCTACGAGCAGTACTTC. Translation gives CASSQEWTGFSYEQYF.

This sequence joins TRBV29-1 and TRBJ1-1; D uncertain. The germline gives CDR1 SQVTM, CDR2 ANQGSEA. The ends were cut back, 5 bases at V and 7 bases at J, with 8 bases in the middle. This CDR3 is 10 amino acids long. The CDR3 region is CSVYRVEAFF. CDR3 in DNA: TGCAGCGTTTACAGAGTTGAAGCTTTCTTT.